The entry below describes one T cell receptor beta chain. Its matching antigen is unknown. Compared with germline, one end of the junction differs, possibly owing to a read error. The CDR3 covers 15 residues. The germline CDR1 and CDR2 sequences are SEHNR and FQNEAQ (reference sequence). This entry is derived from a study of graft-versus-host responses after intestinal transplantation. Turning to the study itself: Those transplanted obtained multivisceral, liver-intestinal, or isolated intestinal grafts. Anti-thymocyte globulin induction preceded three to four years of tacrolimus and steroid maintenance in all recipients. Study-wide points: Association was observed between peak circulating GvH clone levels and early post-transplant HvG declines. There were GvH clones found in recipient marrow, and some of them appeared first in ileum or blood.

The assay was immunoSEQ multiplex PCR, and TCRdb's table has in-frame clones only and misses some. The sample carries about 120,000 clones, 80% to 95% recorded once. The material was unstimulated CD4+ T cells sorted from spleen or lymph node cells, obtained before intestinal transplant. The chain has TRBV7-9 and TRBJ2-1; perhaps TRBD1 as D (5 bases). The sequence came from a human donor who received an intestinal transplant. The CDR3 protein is CASSLDWGPHNEQFF. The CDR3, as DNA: TGTGCCAGCAGTTTAGATTGGGGCCCACACAATGAGCAGTTCTTC.